The 11 T cell receptor beta chains in this list originate from one sample, sequenced in a study of shared T cell receptors in the human thymus. Only in-frame clones appear in the TCRdb table, and some are missing; sequencing was by immunoSEQ multiplex PCR. The table shows approximately 660,000 clones, with roughly 88% occurring only once. These data were also filed under a second study, of human thymus T cells.

Sequencing was carried out using thymocytes. The receptor source for this set is a boy under three years old with a congenital heart defect.

The chain's CDR3 is CASQTSGRAGETQYF. In nucleotides, the CDR3 is TGTGCCAGCCAAACTAGCGGGAGGGCCGGAGAGACCCAGTACTTC. This sequence joins TRBV19 and TRBJ2-5; TRBD2 matches 13 bases. Germline assignment: CDR1 LNHDA and CDR2 SQIVND (reference sequence). V lost 9 bases, J lost 4 bases, and 8 bases stayed unmatched. This CDR3 is built from 15 residues.

The chain has TRBV5-1 and TRBJ2-7; D is undetermined. Between the trimmed V and J ends, which lost 1 base and 4 bases, there was a span of 15 bases. Germline CDR1 reads SGHRS; CDR2 reads YFSETQ. This CDR3 has 15 amino acids. In nucleotides, the CDR3 is TGCGCCAGCAGCTTGATTTCGGGTCCAGAATACGAGCAGTACTTC. Protein product: CASSLISGPEYEQYF.

This clone was observed a few times. The chain links TRBV7-9 to TRBJ2-4, with D perhaps TRBD2 (5 bases). Deletions cut 5 bases from V and 0 bases from J, with 11 bases between. CDR3 length equals 15 residues. Germline CDR1 is SEHNR and CDR2 is FQNEAQ (reference sequence). DNA of the CDR3: TGTGCCAGCAGCCCTCGGAGGATAGCCAAAAACATTCAGTACTTC. Residues: CASSPRRIAKNIQYF.

This rearrangement joins TRBV11-3 to TRBJ2-7; possibly TRBD2 for D (6 bases). CDR3 size: 14 residues. The V gene lost 4 bases and the J gene lost 5 bases, with 15 bases spanning the gap. Germline V lookup: CDR1 SGHNT, CDR2 YENEEA. This CDR3 reads CASSSRGREDEQYF. CDR3 coding DNA: TGTGCCAGCAGCTCACGGGGGAGAGAGGACGAGCAGTACTTC.

This chain uses TRBV6-6 with TRBJ1-2; unclear D gene. Germline lookup yields CDR1 MNHNY and CDR2 SVGAGI (reference sequence). The ends were cut back, 5 bases at V and 8 bases at J, with 24 bases in the middle. This CDR3 has 16 residues. The CDR3 spells CASSPRRGTYEEGYTF. DNA of the CDR3: TGTGCCAGCAGTCCCCGGCGGGGAACCTACGAGGAGGGCTACACCTTC.

The J gene is TRBJ2-1, the V gene TRBV27; 7 bases fit TRBD2. J lost 8 bases, V lost 3 bases, and 7 bases had no gene match. This CDR3 has 14 residues. Per the germline V gene, CDR1 is MNHEY and CDR2 is SMNVEV (reference sequence). The DNA of the CDR3 is TGTGCCAGCAGTTTTGGGACTACCGACGATGAGCAGTTCTTC. Translating it yields CASSFGTTDDEQFF.

Notes on this clone: The same CDR3 can be traced to other DNA sequences in this sample. The chain employs TRBV29-1 and TRBJ2-5, with 8 bases lining up with TRBD1. Germline loops: CDR1 SQVTM, CDR2 ANQGSEA. The CDR3 is 13 residues long. The junction had 4 bases not matched to a gene; V was cut back by 6 bases and J by 1 base. CDR3 sequence (DNA): TGCAGCGTCCGTACAGGGGGCCAAGAGACCCAGTACTTC. This encodes CSVRTGGQETQYF. The complete variable domain, with remaining parts taken from reference TRBV29-1 and TRBJ2-5, reads SAVISQKPSRDICQRGTSLTIQCQVDSQVTMMFWYRQQPGQSLTLIATANQGSEATYESGFVIDKFPISRPNLTFSTLTVSNMSPEDSSIYLCSVRTGGQETQYFGPGTRLLVL.

This rearrangement joins TRBV28 to TRBJ2-5; D might be TRBD2 (5 bases). CDR1 and CDR2 from the germline V gene are MDHEN and SYDVKM. Trimming removed 2 bases from V and 1 base from J, with 8 bases in between. This CDR3 spans 14 amino acids. Here the CDR3 DNA reads TGTGCCAGCAGTTTACAGCGGAGCCAAGAGACCCAGTACTTC. This translates into CASSLQRSQETQYF.

The chain recombines TRBV5-4 with TRBJ2-7; 7 nucleotides match TRBD2. V lost 5 bases and J lost 6; bases outside the gene matches: 11. Germline loops: CDR1 SGHNT, CDR2 YYREEE (reference sequence). The CDR3 is 14 amino acids. DNA of the CDR3: TGTGCCAGCAGTTCGGGGACTACGAGCGGCGAGCAGTACTTC. Translated: CASSSGTTSGEQYF.

The chain couples TRBV15 to TRBJ2-7; 7 bases are shared with TRBD1. CDR3 length: 12 residues. Per the germline V gene, CDR1 is LNHNV and CDR2 is YYDKDF (reference sequence). Trimming removed 5 bases from V and 6 bases from J; junction bases left unmatched: 4. CDR3 protein: CATSAQGSEQYF. The CDR3 region has the DNA TGTGCCACCAGCGCACAGGGGAGCGAGCAGTACTTC.

The V and J genes are TRBV27 and TRBJ2-7; 7 bases are a match to TRBD2. The V gene's germline CDR1 is MNHEY and CDR2 SMNVEV (reference sequence). The CDR3 runs 15 residues. Trimming at V came to 5 bases and at J to 0 bases, leaving 7 bases not matched to a gene. CDR3 in DNA: TGTGCCAGCAGTCCATCCGGGACTAACTCCTACGAGCAGTACTTC. Its protein product is CASSPSGTNSYEQYF.